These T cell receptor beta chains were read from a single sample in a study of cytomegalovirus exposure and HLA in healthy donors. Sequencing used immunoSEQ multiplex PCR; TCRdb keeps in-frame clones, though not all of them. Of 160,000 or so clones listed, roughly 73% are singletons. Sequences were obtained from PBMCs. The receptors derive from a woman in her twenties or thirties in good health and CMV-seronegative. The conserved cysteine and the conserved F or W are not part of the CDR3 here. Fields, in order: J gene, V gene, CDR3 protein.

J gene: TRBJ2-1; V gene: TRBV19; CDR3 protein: ASSNAGAFNEQF
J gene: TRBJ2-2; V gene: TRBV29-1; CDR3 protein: SVEARVAGELF
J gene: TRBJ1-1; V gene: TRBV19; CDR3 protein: ASTVAGGTEAF
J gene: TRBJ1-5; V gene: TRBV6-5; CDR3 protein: ASSGTAGGNQPQH
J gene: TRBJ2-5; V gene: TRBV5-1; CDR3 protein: ASSLMGRKETQY
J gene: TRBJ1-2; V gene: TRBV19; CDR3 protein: ASSILTTGDDGYT
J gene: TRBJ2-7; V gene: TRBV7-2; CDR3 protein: ASSVEGLAAVYEQY
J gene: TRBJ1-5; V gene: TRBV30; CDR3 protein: AWSRGLAGEAPQH
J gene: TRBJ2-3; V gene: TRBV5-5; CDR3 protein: ASSYGQLTDTQY
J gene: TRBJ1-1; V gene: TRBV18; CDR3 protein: ASSPEGEAEAF
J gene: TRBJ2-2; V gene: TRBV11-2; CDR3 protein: ASSKSTGHTGELF
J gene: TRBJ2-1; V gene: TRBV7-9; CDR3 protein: ASSLEWRGEQF
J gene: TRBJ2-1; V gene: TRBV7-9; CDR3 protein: ASILGPSNEQF
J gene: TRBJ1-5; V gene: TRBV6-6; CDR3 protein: ASSTGDQPQH
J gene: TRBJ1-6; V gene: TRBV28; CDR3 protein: ASSLTRQGVFNSPLH
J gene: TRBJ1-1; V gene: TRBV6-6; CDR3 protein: ASSYKGARGTEAF
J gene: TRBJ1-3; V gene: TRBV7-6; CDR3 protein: ASSLVGGSGNTIY
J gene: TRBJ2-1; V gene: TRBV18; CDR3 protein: ASSLGLAVYNEQF
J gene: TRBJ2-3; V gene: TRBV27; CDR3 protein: ASSLSQRGGQDTQY
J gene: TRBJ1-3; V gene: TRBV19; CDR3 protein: ASGNRGVENTIY
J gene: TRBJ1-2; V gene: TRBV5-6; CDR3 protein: ASRTATGIYGYT
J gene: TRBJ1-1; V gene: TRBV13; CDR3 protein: ASSLGPDSEAF
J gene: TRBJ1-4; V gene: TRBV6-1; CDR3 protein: ASSRTGTVGEKLF
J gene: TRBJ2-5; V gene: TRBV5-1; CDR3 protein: ASSLAEVGETQY
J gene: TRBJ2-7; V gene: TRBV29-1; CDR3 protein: SVGAYYEQY
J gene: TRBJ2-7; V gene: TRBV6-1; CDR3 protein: AVKRIYEQY
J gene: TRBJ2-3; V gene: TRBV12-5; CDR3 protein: ASGLTRTDTQY
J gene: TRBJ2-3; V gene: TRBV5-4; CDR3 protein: ASSSTGGAGTDTQY
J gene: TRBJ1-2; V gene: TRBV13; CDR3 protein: ASSLAGVLGGYT
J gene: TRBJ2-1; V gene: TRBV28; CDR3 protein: ASSFLAGAGNEQF
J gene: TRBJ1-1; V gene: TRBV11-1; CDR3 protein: ASSQTGAEAF
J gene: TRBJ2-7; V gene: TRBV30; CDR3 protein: ALGQGEHEQY
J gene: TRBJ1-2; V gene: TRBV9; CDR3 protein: ASSAITGWRGYT
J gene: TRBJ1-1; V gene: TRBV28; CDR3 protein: ASSLRGWEIDTEAF
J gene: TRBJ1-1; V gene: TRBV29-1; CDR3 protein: SVERVNTEAF
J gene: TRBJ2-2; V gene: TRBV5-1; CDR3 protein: ASSLVEQGNTGELF
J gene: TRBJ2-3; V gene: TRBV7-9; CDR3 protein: ASRRGAKGTDTQY
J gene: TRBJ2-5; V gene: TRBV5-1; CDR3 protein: ASSLVQLQETQY
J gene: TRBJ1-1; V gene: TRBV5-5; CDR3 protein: ASSLQTANTEAF
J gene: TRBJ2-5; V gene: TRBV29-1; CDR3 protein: SVEVGQQETQY
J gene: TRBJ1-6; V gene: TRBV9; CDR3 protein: ASSEGPTGAYNSPLH
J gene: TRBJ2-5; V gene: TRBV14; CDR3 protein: ASSDRVKETQY
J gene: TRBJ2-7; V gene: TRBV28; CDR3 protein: ASISLAGGLEQY
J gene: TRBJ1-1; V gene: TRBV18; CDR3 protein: ASTTGLSNTEAF
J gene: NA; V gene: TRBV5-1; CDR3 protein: ASSWGATYEQY
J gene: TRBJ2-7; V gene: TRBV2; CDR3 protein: ASSEEWARY
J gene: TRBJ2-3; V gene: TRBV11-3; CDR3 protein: ASSFSAGASDTQY
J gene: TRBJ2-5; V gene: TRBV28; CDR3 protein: ASSLLGAGGPWETQY
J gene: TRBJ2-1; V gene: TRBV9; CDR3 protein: ASSAHSGGAYEQF
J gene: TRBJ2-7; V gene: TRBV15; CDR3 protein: ATSRDYGDFPYEQY
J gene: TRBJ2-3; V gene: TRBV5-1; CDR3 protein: ASSGLAGVRSSTDTQY
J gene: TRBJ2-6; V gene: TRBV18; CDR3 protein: ASSAPSGANVLT
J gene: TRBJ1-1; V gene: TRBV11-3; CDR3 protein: ASSGTGGPNTEAF
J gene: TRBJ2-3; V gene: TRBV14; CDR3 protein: ASSQVTTPEADTQY
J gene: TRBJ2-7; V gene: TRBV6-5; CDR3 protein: ASTLGQTGEQY
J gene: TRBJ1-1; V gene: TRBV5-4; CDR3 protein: ASSSDRAMGRTAF
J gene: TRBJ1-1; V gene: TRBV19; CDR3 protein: ASTTWTGRNTEAF
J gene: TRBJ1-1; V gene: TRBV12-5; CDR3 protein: ASGLNTEAF
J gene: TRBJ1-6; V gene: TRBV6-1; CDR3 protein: ASSEARGSPLH